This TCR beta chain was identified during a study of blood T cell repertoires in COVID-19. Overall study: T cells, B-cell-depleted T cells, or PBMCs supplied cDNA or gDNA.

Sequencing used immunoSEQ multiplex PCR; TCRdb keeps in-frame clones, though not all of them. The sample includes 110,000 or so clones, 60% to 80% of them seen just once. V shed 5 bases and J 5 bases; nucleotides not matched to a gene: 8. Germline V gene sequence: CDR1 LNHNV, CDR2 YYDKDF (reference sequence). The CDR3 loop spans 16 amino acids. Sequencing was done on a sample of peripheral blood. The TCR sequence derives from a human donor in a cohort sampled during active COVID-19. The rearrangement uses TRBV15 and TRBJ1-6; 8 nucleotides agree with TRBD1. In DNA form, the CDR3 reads TGTGCCACCAGCTCCGGACCAGGGGGCGATAATTCACCCCTCCACTTT. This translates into CATSSGPGGDNSPLHF.